This T cell receptor beta chain came from a study of regulatory T cells in long-lasting Graves disease. Study summary: Antithyroid drugs had been taken by newly diagnosed Graves' patients for under 3 months.

This clonotype has ten or more counts. As to time point: newly diagnosed GD, antithyroid drugs for less than 3 months. RNA from PBMCs was the source of the TCR library. To make TCR beta libraries, researchers used iRepertoire HTBI primers and Arm-PCR of CDR3 regions. In TCRdb, the multiplex PCR reads were re-called with MiXCR into one record per CDR3 protein. The data hold hundreds of thousands of distinct CDR3 sequences, with approximately 13% observed a single time. These data were also reused for a study on T cells in Graves' hyperthyroidism and ophthalmopathy. That work contributes: The HTBI primer set drove a first-round RT-PCR of the TCR CDR3. Blood shared most expanded thyroid clonotypes above 0.001.

Here the sequenced sample was peripheral blood mononuclear cells (PBMCs), taken at new diagnosis, from a patient treated with antithyroid drugs. The clonotype was recovered from a man aged 25 to 40 with Graves disease.

CDR3: CSASGQENYGYTF. In DNA, the CDR3 is TGCAGTGCTTCGGGACAGGAAAACTATGGCTACACCTTC. The gene calls are TRBV20-1 and TRBJ1-2; 8 positions match TRBD1. With V trimmed by 5 bases and J by 2 bases, 4 bases remained unmatched. The CDR3 covers 13 residues. CDR1 is DFQATT, CDR2 SNEGSKA, per germline (reference sequence).